This T cell receptor beta chain was captured by sequencing in a study of T cell clonality in common variable immunodeficiency. This CDR3 is built from 14 residues. The ends lost 3 bases at V and 7 bases at J; junction bases unmatched: 6. CDR1 and CDR2 (germline): SGHTA, FQGNSA. This clone was picked up many times. The read gets to within 3 residues of the CDR3 end, and the germline J gene fills in the rest. Data came from immunoSEQ multiplex PCR; TCRdb stores just in-frame clones and leaves some out. This sample has some 50,000 clones, each found more than once. V is TRBV7-2 and J is TRBJ2-1, with 7 bases matching TRBD2. This receptor was obtained from a person aged 18-70 years in good health. The sample was peripheral blood mononuclear cells. The CDR3 loop is CASSFSGGTNEQFF. The sequenced part of the CDR3 DNA is TGTGCCAGCAGCTTCTCGGGGGGAACTAATGAG.